One sample yielded the 8 T cell receptor beta chains listed below, sequenced in a study of cytomegalovirus exposure and HLA in healthy donors. Both 60 Vbeta primers and 13 Jbeta primers went into the PCR. Assay: immunoSEQ multiplex PCR; the TCRdb copy retains only in-frame clones and omits some. The sample lists over 150,000 clones; 75% to 85% were seen once. Source material: PBMCs. The receptor set was obtained from a man under 40 in good health and CMV-seropositive.

J is TRBJ2-7 and V is TRBV5-1, with TRBD2 as a possible D gene (6 bases). Germline V lookup: CDR1 SGHRS, CDR2 YFSETQ. The V and J ends lost 0 bases and 3 bases respectively, with 10 bases between them. The CDR3 is 14 amino acids. CDR3 in amino acids: CASSLVSGLYEQYF. The CDR3 DNA follows: TGCGCCAGCAGCTTGGTTAGCGGTCTCTACGAGCAGTACTTC.

The genes are TRBV19 and TRBJ1-2, with TRBD1 as a possible D gene (5 bases). This CDR3 region has 14 residues. CDR1 and CDR2 from the germline V gene are LNHDA and SQIVND (reference sequence). Between the trimmed V and J ends, which lost 5 bases and 8 bases, there was a span of 18 bases. The CDR3 nucleotides read TGTGCCAGTAGTCCCCAGACAGTTTCGGTAGGCTACACCTTC. Its translation is CASSPQTVSVGYTF.

In DNA form, the CDR3 reads TGTGCCAGCAGCACGACAGGGGGCAGAGATACGCAGTATTTT. Residues: CASSTTGGRDTQYF. The J gene is TRBJ2-3, the V gene TRBV7-3; 10 bases match TRBD1. After removal of 5 bases from V and 5 bases from J, the junction contained 4 bases not matched to a gene. CDR3 length: 14 amino acids. The germline gives CDR1 SGHTA, CDR2 FQGTGA.

The chain couples TRBV7-6 to TRBJ1-2; 7 positions match TRBD1. Trimming cost V 1 base and J 2 bases; bases outside gene matches: 13. The CDR3 is 18 residues long. CDR1 is SGHVS, CDR2 FNYEAQ, per germline. Here the CDR3 DNA reads TGTGCCAGCAGCTTAGAGGGTGTAGGGACAGACTTAAACTATGGCTACACCTTC. Protein product: CASSLEGVGTDLNYGYTF.

The V call is TRBV11-3, the J call TRBJ2-1; 7 nucleotides agree with TRBD2. The CDR3 has 15 amino acids. V lost 1 base to trimming and J lost 3 bases; unmatched junction nucleotides: 3. Germline-derived CDR1 and CDR2 are SGHNT and YENEEA. The CDR3 bases are TGTGCCAGCAGCTTAGGCCTAGCGGTCTACAATGAGCAGTTCTTC. It is translated as CASSLGLAVYNEQFF.

The table lists this clone with a few counts. The chain links TRBV4-2 to TRBJ2-5; 9 nucleotides agree with TRBD1. The J segment lost 5 bases and the V segment lost 4 bases, leaving 8 bases of the junction unmatched. Germline loops: CDR1 LGHNA, CDR2 YNFKEQ. The CDR3 spans 15 residues. CDR3: CASSLPGGTGETQYF. CDR3 DNA sequence: TGTGCCAGCAGCCTCCCTGGGGGGACAGGGGAGACCCAGTACTTC.

This rearrangement joins TRBV6-5 to TRBJ1-2; unclear D gene. The germline V and J ends were trimmed by 0 bases and 6 bases, with 11 bases remaining between them. The CDR3 has 14 residues. Germline values: CDR1 MNHEY, CDR2 SVGAGI. The CDR3 region has the DNA TGTGCCAGCAGTTACTCGAGGACTCTAGATGGCTACACCTTC. Protein: CASSYSRTLDGYTF.

V gene TRBV7-3 combines with J gene TRBJ2-1; 8 nucleotides line up with TRBD2. The CDR3 spans 14 residues. Germline V gene data show CDR1 as SGHTA and CDR2 as FQGTGA. V dropped 5 bases and J dropped 8; count of bases not matched to a gene: 8. The CDR3 loop is CASSTGLEVHEQFF. CDR3 DNA: TGTGCCAGCAGCACGGGACTAGAAGTCCATGAGCAGTTCTTC. The full variable domain, its missing parts supplied by reference TRBV7-3 and TRBJ2-1, is GAGVSQTPSNKVTEKGKYVELRCDPISGHTALYWYRQSLGQGPEFLIYFQGTGAADDSGLPNDRFFAVRPEGSVSTLKIQRTERGDSAVYLCASSTGLEVHEQFFGPGTRLTVL.